This record covers a single TCR beta chain. The data stem from a study of human T cells and chemical hapten exposure. Study overall: Sensitization applied 2% DPC to around 2 cm by around 2 cm of upper inner arm skin.

The time point: pre-sensitization, week 0. The treatment is: therapeutic diphenylcyclopropenone sensitization with weekly scalp DPC. Unique molecular identifiers were attached to individual cDNA molecules within the library. In the source study's methods: Per-sample TCR counts ranged from roughly 20,000 to 750,000, median 95,638. Each CDR3 protein gets one entry after TCRdb re-called the RACE reads with MiXCR. The V and J calls follow TCRdb's processing rather than the paper's. The sample includes around 300,000 distinct CDR3 sequences, about 5.4% seen only once; the top ten take about 8.7%. V lost 1 base to trimming and J lost 0 bases, with 13 bases between them. The length of the CDR3 is 16 residues. Germline CDR1 is MNHEY and CDR2 is SMNVEV (reference sequence).

The sequenced sample was whole blood, obtained in connection with sensitization to the hapten diphenylcyclopropenone (DPC). This rearrangement joins TRBV27 to TRBJ2-7; no clear D gene. The clonotype was recovered from a woman aged 18-29 years with alopecia areata. Some clones in this sample may be carry-over from other donors' samples. CDR3 in amino acids: CASSLYSTAISYEQYF. CDR3 DNA sequence: TGTGCCAGCAGTTTATATAGCACCGCTATCTCCTACGAGCAGTACTTC.